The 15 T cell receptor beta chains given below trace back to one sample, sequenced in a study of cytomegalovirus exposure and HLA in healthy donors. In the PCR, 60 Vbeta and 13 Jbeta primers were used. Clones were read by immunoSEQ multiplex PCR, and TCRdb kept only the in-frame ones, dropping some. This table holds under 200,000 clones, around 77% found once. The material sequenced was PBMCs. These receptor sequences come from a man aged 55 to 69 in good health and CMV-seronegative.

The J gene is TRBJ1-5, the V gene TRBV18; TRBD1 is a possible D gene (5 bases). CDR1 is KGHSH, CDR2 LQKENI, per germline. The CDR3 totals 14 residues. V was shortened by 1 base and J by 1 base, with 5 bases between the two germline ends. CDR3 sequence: CASSPQGSNQPQHF. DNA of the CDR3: TGTGCCAGCTCACCACAGGGGAGCAATCAGCCCCAGCATTTT.

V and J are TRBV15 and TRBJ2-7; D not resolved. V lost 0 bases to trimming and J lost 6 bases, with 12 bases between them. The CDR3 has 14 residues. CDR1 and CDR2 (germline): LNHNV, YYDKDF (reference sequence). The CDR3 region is CATSRDLTGTEQYF. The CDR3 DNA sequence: TGTGCCACCAGCAGAGATCTTACGGGTACCGAGCAGTACTTC.

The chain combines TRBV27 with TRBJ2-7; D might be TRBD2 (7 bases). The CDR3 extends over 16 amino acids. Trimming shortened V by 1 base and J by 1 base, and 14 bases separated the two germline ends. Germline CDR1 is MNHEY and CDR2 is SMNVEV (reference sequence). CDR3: CASSLYRGGRSYEQYF. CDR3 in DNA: TGTGCCAGCAGTTTATATAGGGGGGGGAGATCCTACGAGCAGTACTTC.

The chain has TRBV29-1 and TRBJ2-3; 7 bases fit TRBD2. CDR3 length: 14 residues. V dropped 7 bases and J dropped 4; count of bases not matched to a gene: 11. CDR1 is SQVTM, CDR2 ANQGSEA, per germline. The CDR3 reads CSAGTNTYSDTQYF. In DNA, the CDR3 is TGCAGCGCCGGGACTAACACGTACTCAGATACGCAGTATTTT.

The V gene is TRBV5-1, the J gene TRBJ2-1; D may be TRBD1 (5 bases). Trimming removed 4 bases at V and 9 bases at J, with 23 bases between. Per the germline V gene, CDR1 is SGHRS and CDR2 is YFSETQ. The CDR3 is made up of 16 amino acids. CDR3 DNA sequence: TGCGCCAGCAGCCTCAACCCGGGCCCCCAGGGCGGTGAGCAGTTCTTC. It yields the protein CASSLNPGPQGGEQFF.

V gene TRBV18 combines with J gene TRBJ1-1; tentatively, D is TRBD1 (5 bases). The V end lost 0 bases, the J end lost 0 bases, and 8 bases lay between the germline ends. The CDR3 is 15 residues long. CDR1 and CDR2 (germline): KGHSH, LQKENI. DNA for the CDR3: TGTGCCAGCTCACCACCGGACACCATGAACACTGAAGCTTTCTTT. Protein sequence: CASSPPDTMNTEAFF. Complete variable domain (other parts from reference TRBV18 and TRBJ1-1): NAGVMQNPRHLVRRRGQEARLRCSPMKGHSHVYWYRQLPEEGLKFMVYLQKENIIDESGMPKERFSAEFPKEGPSILRIQQVVRGDSAAYFCASSPPDTMNTEAFFGQGTRLTVV.

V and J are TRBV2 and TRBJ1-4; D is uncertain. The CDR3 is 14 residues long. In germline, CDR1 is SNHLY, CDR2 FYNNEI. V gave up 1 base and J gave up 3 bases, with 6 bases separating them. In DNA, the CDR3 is TGTGCCAGCAGTGAAGGCAGGCCTAATGAAAAACTGTTTTTT. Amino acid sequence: CASSEGRPNEKLFF. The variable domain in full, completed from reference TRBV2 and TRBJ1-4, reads EPEVTQTPSHQVTQMGQEVILRCVPISNHLYFYWYRQILGQKVEFLVSFYNNEISEKSEIFDDQFSVERPDGSNFTLKIRSTKLEDSAMYFCASSEGRPNEKLFFGSGTQLSVL.

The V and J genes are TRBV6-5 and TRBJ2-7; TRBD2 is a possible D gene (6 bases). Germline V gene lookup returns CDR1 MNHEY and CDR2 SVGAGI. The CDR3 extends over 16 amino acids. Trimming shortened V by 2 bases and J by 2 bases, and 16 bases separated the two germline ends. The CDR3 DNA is TGTGCCAGCAGTTACGTCGTGGGAGGAAATACCTACGAGCAGTACTTC. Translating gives CASSYVVGGNTYEQYF.

CDR3 residues: CASRGLATLYYNEQFF. CDR3 in DNA: TGTGCCAGCAGGGGACTAGCCACATTATATTACAATGAGCAGTTCTTC. The gene calls are TRBV2 and TRBJ2-1; 9 bases are shared with TRBD2. Per germline, CDR1 SNHLY and CDR2 FYNNEI. The V segment lost 6 bases and the J segment 4 bases; nucleotides outside the gene matches: 10. CDR3 length equals 16 residues.

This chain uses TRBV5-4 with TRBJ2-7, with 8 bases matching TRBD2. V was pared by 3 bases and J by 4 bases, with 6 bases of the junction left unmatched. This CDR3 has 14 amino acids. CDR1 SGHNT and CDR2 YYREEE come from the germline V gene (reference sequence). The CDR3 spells CASSWGAGGYEQYF. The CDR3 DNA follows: TGTGCCAGCAGCTGGGGGGCGGGGGGTTACGAGCAGTACTTC.

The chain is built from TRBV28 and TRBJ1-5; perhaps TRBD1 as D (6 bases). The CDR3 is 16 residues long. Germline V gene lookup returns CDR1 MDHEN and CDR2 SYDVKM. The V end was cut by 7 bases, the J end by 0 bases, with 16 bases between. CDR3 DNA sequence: TGTGCCAGCAAGGGGGGGGCGGTTTATAGCAATCAGCCCCAGCATTTT. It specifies CASKGGAVYSNQPQHF.

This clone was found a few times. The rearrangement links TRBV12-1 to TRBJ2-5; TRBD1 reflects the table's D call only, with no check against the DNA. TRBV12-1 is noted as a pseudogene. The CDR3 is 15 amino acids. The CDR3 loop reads CASSCRTVSQETQYF. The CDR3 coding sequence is TGTGCCAGCAGCTGTCGGACAGTTTCACAAGAGACCCAGTACTTC.

The CDR3 DNA reads TGTGCCAGCAGCTTAGGGCCGGGACAGCCCTACGAGCAGTACTTC. Its protein is CASSLGPGQPYEQYF. V is TRBV7-3 and J is TRBJ2-5; 7 bases map to TRBD1. The end of the DNA fits TRBJ2-7 better, so the J call may be wrong. Germline assignment: CDR1 SGHTA and CDR2 FQGTGA. This CDR3 region has 15 residues.

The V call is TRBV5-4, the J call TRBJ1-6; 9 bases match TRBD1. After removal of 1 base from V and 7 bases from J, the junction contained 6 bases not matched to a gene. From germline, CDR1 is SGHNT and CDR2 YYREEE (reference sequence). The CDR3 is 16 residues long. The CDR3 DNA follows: TGTGCCAGCAGCTTGCTTTCAGGGACAGGGAATTCACCCCTCCACTTT. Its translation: CASSLLSGTGNSPLHF.

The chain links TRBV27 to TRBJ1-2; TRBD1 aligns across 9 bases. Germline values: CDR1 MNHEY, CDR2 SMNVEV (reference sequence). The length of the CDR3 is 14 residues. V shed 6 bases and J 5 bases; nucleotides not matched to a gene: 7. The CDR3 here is CASSQPGTGYGYTF. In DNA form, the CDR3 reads TGTGCCAGCAGCCAACCCGGGACAGGGTATGGCTACACCTTC.